This T cell receptor beta chain was identified in a study of T-cell reconstitution after alpha-beta-depleted transplantation in children. Germline assignment: CDR1 SQVTM and CDR2 ANQGSEA. Unmatched junction bases numbered 7, after V lost 8 bases and J lost 0 bases. The CDR3 sequence is 15 residues long. This clonotype appeared many times. During its preparation, the TCRbeta library received unique molecular identifiers. TCRdb redid the calling of the PCR reads with MiXCR, one entry per CDR3 protein. This table has hundreds of thousands of distinct CDR3 sequences, over 10% appearing once. The V and J genes are TRBV29-1 and TRBJ2-1, with 10 nucleotides matching TRBD2. The sequencing here drew on PBMCs, mostly from graft donor cells, taken 360 days after TCRalphabeta/CD19-depleted stem cell transplant. The TCR was taken from a male patient under 18 who had a stem cell transplant for acute myeloid leukemia, so the T cells may come from the graft donor. CDR3: CSLGLAVTSYNEQFF. CDR3 DNA: TGCAGCCTCGGACTAGCGGTGACCTCCTACAATGAGCAGTTCTTC.